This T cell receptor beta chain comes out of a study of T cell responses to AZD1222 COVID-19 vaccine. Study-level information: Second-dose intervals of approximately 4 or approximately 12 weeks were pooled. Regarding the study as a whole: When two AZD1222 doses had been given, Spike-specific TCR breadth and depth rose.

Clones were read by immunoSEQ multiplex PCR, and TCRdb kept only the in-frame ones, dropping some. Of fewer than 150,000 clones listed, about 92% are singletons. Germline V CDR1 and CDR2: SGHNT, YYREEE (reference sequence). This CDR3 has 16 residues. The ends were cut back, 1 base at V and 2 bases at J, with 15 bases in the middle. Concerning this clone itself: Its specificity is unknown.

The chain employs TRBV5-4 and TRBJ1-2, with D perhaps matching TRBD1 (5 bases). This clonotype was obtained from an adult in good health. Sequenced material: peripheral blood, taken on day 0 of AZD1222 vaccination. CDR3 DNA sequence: TGTGCCAGCAGCTTGCGGGGCCAGAGCAAGAACTATGGCTACACCTTC. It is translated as CASSLRGQSKNYGYTF.